The 15 T cell receptor beta chains presented below share a single source sample, sequenced in a study of beta chain features in type 1 diabetes. The investigators reverse transcribed all of the isolated RNA, so they sequenced expressed TCRB transcripts. Profiling relied on immunoSEQ multiplex PCR, and the TCRdb table lists in-frame clones only, not all of them. The table records around 430,000 clones, roughly 31% of them present only once. Input material: naive CD4+ T cells from blood. All receptors come from a man between 18 and 29 years old in good health.

The chain couples TRBV18 to TRBJ2-3; no definite D call. Germline V gene data show CDR1 as KGHSH and CDR2 as LQKENI. The CDR3 totals 14 residues. Trimming removed 3 bases at V and 2 bases at J, with 9 bases between. The CDR3 DNA reads as TGTGCCAGCTCACCGAGACTCCTCACAGATACGCAGTATTTT. Its translation: CASSPRLLTDTQYF.

This chain uses TRBV6-5 with TRBJ2-3; no reliable D call. The V gene's germline CDR1 is MNHEY and CDR2 SVGAGI. The ends were cut back, 7 bases at V and 7 bases at J, with 9 bases in the middle. CDR3 length equals 11 residues. CDR3 coding DNA: TGTGCCAGCAATGGACGCAATACGCAGTATTTT. This codes for CASNGRNTQYF.

The chain uses TRBV5-1 and TRBJ2-2, with D possibly matching TRBD1 (5 bases). The CDR3 consists of 15 residues. Trimming took off 4 bases at V and 0 bases at J, with 10 bases between the two ends. In germline, CDR1 is SGHRS, CDR2 YFSETQ. Here the CDR3 reads CASSLVTANTGELFF. CDR3 DNA: TGCGCCAGCAGCCTGGTGACAGCGAACACCGGGGAGCTGTTTTTT. Drawing the rest from reference TRBV5-1 and TRBJ2-2, the complete variable domain is KAGVTQTPRYLIKTRGQQVTLSCSPISGHRSVSWYQQTPGQGLQFLFEYFSETQRNKGNFPGRFSGRQFSNSRSEMNVSTLELGDSALYLCASSLVTANTGELFFGEGSRLTVL.

Regarding this clone: Other nucleotide sequences from this sample produce the same CDR3. This sequence joins TRBV30 and TRBJ2-7, with D possibly being TRBD1 or TRBD2 (5 bases each). This CDR3 has 13 residues. V was clipped by 5 bases and J by 2 bases, with 13 bases between them. CDR1 GTSNPN and CDR2 SVGIG come from the germline V gene (reference sequence). The DNA of the CDR3 is TGTGCCTGGGATGGGGGTCCTACCTACGAGCAGTACTTC. It translates to CAWDGGPTYEQYF.

The chain joins TRBV30 to TRBJ2-5, with 11 bases aligning to TRBD1. The DNA matches TRBJ2-7 better at its end, which makes the J call doubtful. This CDR3 is 13 amino acids long. From germline, CDR1 is GTSNPN and CDR2 SVGIG (reference sequence). CDR3 protein: CAWRTGGTYEQYF. As DNA, the CDR3 is TGTGCCTGGCGGACAGGGGGCACATACGAGCAGTACTTC.

This clone has more than one count but fewer than ten. The chain uses TRBV5-4 and TRBJ2-3, with TRBD2 matching 8 bases. The CDR3 runs 15 residues. Unmatched junction bases numbered 4, after V lost 0 bases and J lost 4 bases. The germline gives CDR1 SGHNT, CDR2 YYREEE (reference sequence). The CDR3 region is CASSLESGSSDTQYF. The CDR3 DNA is TGTGCCAGCAGCTTGGAGAGCGGGAGTTCAGATACGCAGTATTTT.

This clone was observed a handful of times. The genes are TRBV5-1 and TRBJ2-3, with TRBD2 as a possible D gene (7 bases). There are 15 residues in the CDR3. Germline V lookup: CDR1 SGHRS, CDR2 YFSETQ. The ends were cut back, 6 bases at V and 0 bases at J, with 14 bases in the middle. CDR3 amino acids: CASKPRGPSTDTQYF. CDR3 DNA: TGCGCCAGCAAGCCGCGGGGGCCTAGCACAGATACGCAGTATTTT. The whole variable domain, remainder taken from reference TRBV5-1 and TRBJ2-3, is KAGVTQTPRYLIKTRGQQVTLSCSPISGHRSVSWYQQTPGQGLQFLFEYFSETQRNKGNFPGRFSGRQFSNSRSEMNVSTLELGDSALYLCASKPRGPSTDTQYFGPGTRLTVL.

The sample holds a few counts of this clone. The V and J genes are TRBV2 and TRBJ1-2; TRBD1 might be the D (5 bases). The CDR3 is 12 amino acids. Germline V lookup: CDR1 SNHLY, CDR2 FYNNEI. Trimming took off 1 base at V and 7 bases at J, with 7 bases between the two ends. CDR3 coding DNA: TGTGCCAGCAGTGAAGAAAGGGGTGGCTACACCTTC. This codes for CASSEERGGYTF.

About this clone: The sample holds other DNA sequences that translate to the same CDR3. The chain is built from TRBV5-1 and TRBJ2-3; no firm D call. Germline V CDR1 and CDR2: SGHRS, YFSETQ. This CDR3 region has 13 residues. V lost 4 bases and J lost 6, with 12 bases in between. The CDR3 protein is CASSPGAGDTQYF. CDR3 DNA: TGCGCCAGCAGCCCCGGAGCTGGGGATACGCAGTATTTT.

The rearrangement uses TRBV7-9 and TRBJ2-3; no firm D call. V was shortened by 7 bases and J by 0 bases, with 8 bases between the two germline ends. This CDR3 spans 13 amino acids. Germline CDR1 SEHNR, CDR2 FQNEAQ (reference sequence). The CDR3 nucleotides read TGTGCCAGCATTCCTTCTAGCACAGATACGCAGTATTTT. Amino acids: CASIPSSTDTQYF.

The chain carries TRBV30 and TRBJ2-7; 8 positions match TRBD1. Per the germline V gene, CDR1 is GTSNPN and CDR2 is SVGIG (reference sequence). Trimming at V came to 5 bases and at J to 2 bases, leaving 2 bases not matched to a gene. The CDR3 has 12 residues. The CDR3 nucleotides are TGTGCCTGGGAACAGGGGGCCTACGAGCAGTACTTC. The encoded protein is CAWEQGAYEQYF.

V is TRBV30 and J is TRBJ2-7, with 8 bases fitting TRBD1. The trim removed 2 bases at V and 6 bases at J, leaving 15 bases unmatched. This CDR3 is 16 amino acids long. CDR1 is GTSNPN, CDR2 SVGIG, per germline (reference sequence). This chain's CDR3 is CAWSPSDRALWGEQYF. CDR3 nucleotide sequence: TGTGCCTGGAGTCCCTCGGACAGGGCCCTCTGGGGCGAGCAGTACTTC.

This clone was recorded once. This chain links TRBV7-9 with TRBJ2-7; 7 bases line up with TRBD2. The V gene's germline CDR1 is SEHNR and CDR2 FQNEAQ (reference sequence). The junction had 15 bases not matched to a gene; V was cut back by 5 bases and J by 2 bases. This CDR3 has 17 amino acids. CDR3 loop: CASSNWVGSGKTYEQYF. CDR3 coding DNA: TGTGCCAGCAGCAACTGGGTTGGGAGCGGGAAGACCTACGAGCAGTACTTC. The full variable domain, completed using reference TRBV7-9 and TRBJ2-7, is DTGVSQNPRHKITKRGQNVTFRCDPISEHNRLYWYRQTLGQGPEFLTYFQNEAQLEKSRLLSDRFSAERPKGSFSTLEIQRTEQGDSAMYLCASSNWVGSGKTYEQYFGPGTRLTVT.

This clone occurred a few times. The chain links TRBV6-5 to TRBJ2-7; the match to TRBD2 covers 14 bases. This CDR3 comprises 15 residues. J was trimmed by 5 bases and V by 5 bases; bases with no gene match: 5. Germline CDR1 is MNHEY and CDR2 is SVGAGI. CDR3 coding DNA: TGTGCCAGCAGTACACCGGGACTAGCGGGAGACGAGCAGTACTTC. Protein sequence: CASSTPGLAGDEQYF.

This clone showed up just a few times. The CDR3 sequence is CASSQAGGFSYNEQFF. The CDR3 DNA reads as TGTGCCAGCAGCCAAGCGGGGGGGTTCTCCTACAATGAGCAGTTCTTC. V usage is TRBV14 and J usage is TRBJ2-1; 8 nucleotides match TRBD2. This CDR3 has 16 amino acids. The junction had 2 bases not matched to a gene; V was cut back by 1 base and J by 0 bases. Germline CDR1 SGHDN, CDR2 FVKESK.